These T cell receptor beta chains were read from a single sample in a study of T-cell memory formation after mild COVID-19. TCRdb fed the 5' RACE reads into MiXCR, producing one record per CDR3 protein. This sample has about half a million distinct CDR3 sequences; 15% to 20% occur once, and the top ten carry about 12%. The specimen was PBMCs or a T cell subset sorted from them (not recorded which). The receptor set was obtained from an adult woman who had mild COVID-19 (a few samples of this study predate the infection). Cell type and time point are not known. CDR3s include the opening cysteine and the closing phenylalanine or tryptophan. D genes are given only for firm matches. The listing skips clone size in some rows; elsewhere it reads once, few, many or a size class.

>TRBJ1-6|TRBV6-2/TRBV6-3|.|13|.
TGTGCCAGCAGTTACTTGGGGGGGTCACCCCTCCACTTT
CASSYLGGSPLHF
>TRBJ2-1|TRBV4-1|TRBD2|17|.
TGCGCCACAGCGGGGAAAGGAGGATGGAGCTCCTACAATGAGCAGTTCTTC
CATAGKGGWSSYNEQFF
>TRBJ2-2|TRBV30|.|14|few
TGTGCCTGGAGTGAATGGGGCTACACCGGGGAGCTGTTTTTT
CAWSEWGYTGELFF
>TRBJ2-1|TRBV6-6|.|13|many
TGTGCCAGCAGTTACTGGACCGAGGGTGAGCAGTTCTTC
CASSYWTEGEQFF
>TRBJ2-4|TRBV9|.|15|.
TGTGCCAGCAGCGCCCATGGTGGATCCAAAAACATTCAGTACTTC
CASSAHGGSKNIQYF
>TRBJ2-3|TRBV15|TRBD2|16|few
TGTGCCACCAGCAGAGGTCTAGCGGGGAGGACAGATACGCAGTATTTT
CATSRGLAGRTDTQYF
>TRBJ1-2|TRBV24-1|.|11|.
TGTGCCACCCCCGGGCCCGAAGTTGACACCTTC
CATPGPEVDTF
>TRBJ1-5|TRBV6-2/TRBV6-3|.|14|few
TGTGCCAGCAGTCCGAGGCTGAGCAATCAGCCCCAGCATTTT
CASSPRLSNQPQHF
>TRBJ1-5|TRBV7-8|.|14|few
TGTGCCAGCAGCTTAGCGCAGGGAATGCAGCCCCAGCATTTT
CASSLAQGMQPQHF
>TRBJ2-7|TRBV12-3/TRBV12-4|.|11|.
TGTGCCATCCTCCTGGGCTGCGAGCAGTACTTC
CAILLGCEQYF
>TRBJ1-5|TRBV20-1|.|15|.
TGCAGTGCTAGGGAAACCCATACTAGCAATCAGCCCCAGCATTTT
CSARETHTSNQPQHF
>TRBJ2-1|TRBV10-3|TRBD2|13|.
TGTGCCATCAGTGAGTCTACTAGCGGTGCGCAGTTCTTC
CAISESTSGAQFF
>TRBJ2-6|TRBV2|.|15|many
TGTGCCAGCAGGAGACTTGACTCTGGGGCCAACGTCCTGACTTTC
CASRRLDSGANVLTF
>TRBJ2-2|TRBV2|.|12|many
TGTGCCAGCAGTGATATAGGGGGGGAGCTGTTTTTT
CASSDIGGELFF
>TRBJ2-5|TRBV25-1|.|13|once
TGTGCCAGCAGTCCTTGGGGCATAGAGACCCAGTACTTC
CASSPWGIETQYF